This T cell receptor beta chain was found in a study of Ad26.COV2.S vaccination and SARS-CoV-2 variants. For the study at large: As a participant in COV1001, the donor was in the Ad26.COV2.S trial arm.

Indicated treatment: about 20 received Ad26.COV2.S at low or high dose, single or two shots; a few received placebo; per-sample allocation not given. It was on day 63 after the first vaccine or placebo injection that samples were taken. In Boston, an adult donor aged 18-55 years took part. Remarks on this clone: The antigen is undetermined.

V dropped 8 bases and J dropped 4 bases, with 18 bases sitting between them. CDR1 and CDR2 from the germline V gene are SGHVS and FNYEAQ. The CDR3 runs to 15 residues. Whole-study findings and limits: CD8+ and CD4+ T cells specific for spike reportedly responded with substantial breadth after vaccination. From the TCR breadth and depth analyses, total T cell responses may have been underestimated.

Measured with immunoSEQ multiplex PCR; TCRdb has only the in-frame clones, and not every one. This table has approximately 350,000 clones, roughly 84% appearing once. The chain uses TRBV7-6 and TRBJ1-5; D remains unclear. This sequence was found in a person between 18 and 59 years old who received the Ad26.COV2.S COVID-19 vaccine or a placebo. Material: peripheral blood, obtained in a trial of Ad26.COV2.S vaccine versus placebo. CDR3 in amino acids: CASAPSVVMNQPQHF. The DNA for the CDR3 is TGTGCCAGCGCACCGAGTGTGGTTATGAATCAGCCCCAGCATTTT.